The 28 T cell receptor beta chains below come from one sample, sequenced in a study of blood T cell repertoires in COVID-19. Sequenced by immunoSEQ multiplex PCR; TCRdb stores in-frame clones only, minus some. The sample has tens of thousands of clones; over 65% are singletons. What was sequenced was peripheral blood. These TCRs come from a human donor in a cohort sampled during active or convalescent COVID-19.

The table lists this clone with a few counts. The genes are TRBV6-6 and TRBJ1-2; possibly TRBD1 for D (5 bases). This CDR3 has 16 residues. Germline values: CDR1 MNHNY, CDR2 SVGAGI (reference sequence). The V end was cut by 0 bases, the J end by 3 bases, with 14 bases between. CDR3 in DNA: TGTGCCAGCAGTTACTCGTGGGGGACTCGGGACTATGGCTACACCTTC. Protein sequence: CASSYSWGTRDYGYTF.

Note on this clone: Relative to the germline gene, one junction end is altered; a read error may explain this. This chain connects TRBV5-1 to TRBJ1-1, with D possibly being TRBD1 (6 bases). The CDR3 sequence is 13 residues long. The germline CDR1 and CDR2 sequences are SGHRS and YFSETQ. CDR3 coding DNA: TGCGCCAGCAGCTTGTCCTGGGACACGGAAGCTTTCTTT. It yields the protein CASSLSWDTEAFF.

The sample holds one count of this clone. The chain couples TRBV11-2 to TRBJ2-1, with 12 bases that match TRBD2. The length of the CDR3 is 17 residues. The trim removed 2 bases at V and 5 bases at J, leaving 7 bases unmatched. Germline V lookup: CDR1 SGHAT, CDR2 FQNNGV. CDR3 bases: TGTGCCAGCAGCTTATGGAGACTAGCGGGAGTCCACAATGAGCAGTTCTTC. It is translated as CASSLWRLAGVHNEQFF.

The V and J genes are TRBV4-1 and TRBJ1-1; D not certain. V lost 1 base to trimming and J lost 1 base, with 10 bases between them. Germline loops: CDR1 MGHRA, CDR2 YSYEKL. The CDR3 has 15 residues. As DNA, the CDR3 is TGCGCCAGCAGCCAAGGCCCGGGTCCGAACACTGAAGCTTTCTTT. Translated: CASSQGPGPNTEAFF.

The V gene is TRBV28, the J gene TRBJ1-2, with 7 positions matching TRBD1. The CDR3 runs 11 residues. Germline CDR1 is MDHEN and CDR2 is SYDVKM. CDR3 in amino acids: CGTRDSYGYTF. The CDR3 DNA reads TGTGGTACGAGGGACAGCTATGGCTACACCTTC.

A few counts support this clone. The V gene is TRBV4-1, the J gene TRBJ1-3; 7 bases map to TRBD1. With 1 base clipped from V and 0 bases from J, the junction kept 9 bases outside the gene matches. The germline V gene encodes CDR1 MGHRA and CDR2 YSYEKL. The CDR3 contains 18 residues. The CDR3 is CASSQVWGQQFSGNTIYF. The CDR3 DNA reads as TGCGCCAGCAGCCAAGTATGGGGACAGCAGTTCTCTGGAAACACCATATATTTT.

The chain couples TRBV6-5 to TRBJ1-5, with D possibly being TRBD1 (5 bases). V was pared by 4 bases and J by 1 base, with 14 bases between. The V gene's germline CDR1 is MNHEY and CDR2 SVGAGI. The CDR3 covers 16 residues. CDR3 region: CASSSTSGLSNQPQHF. The DNA of the CDR3 is TGTGCCAGCAGTTCAACATCAGGGTTGAGCAATCAGCCCCAGCATTTT.

The J gene is TRBJ1-1, the V gene TRBV5-6; D is unclear. Germline V lookup: CDR1 SGHDT, CDR2 YYEEEE. Trimming left V 1 base short and J 0 bases short, with 10 bases between. CDR3 length: 15 amino acids. The CDR3 here is CASSLRWRMNTEAFF. CDR3 nucleotide sequence: TGTGCCAGCAGCTTGAGATGGAGAATGAACACTGAAGCTTTCTTT.

In its sample, this clone is medium-sized (0.01 to 0.1%). This rearrangement joins TRBV30 to TRBJ1-2, with 7 bases matching TRBD1. CDR1 GTSNPN and CDR2 SVGIG come from the germline V gene (reference sequence). CDR3 size: 13 residues. V lost 3 bases and J lost 6; bases outside the gene matches: 7. This CDR3 is CAWRRGRVDGYTF. CDR3 nucleotide sequence: TGTGCCTGGAGAAGGGGGCGCGTAGATGGCTACACCTTC.

The rearrangement joins TRBV25-1 to TRBJ2-5, with 7 bases matching TRBD1. This CDR3 comprises 16 residues. V shed 1 base and J 3 bases; nucleotides not matched to a gene: 8. Looked up from germline, CDR1 is MGHDK and CDR2 is SYGVNS. The CDR3: CASSESAGQGEETQYF. For the CDR3, the DNA is TGTGCCAGCAGTGAATCAGCAGGGCAGGGGGAAGAGACCCAGTACTTC.

The chain combines TRBV2 with TRBJ2-1, with unresolved D. The germline V and J ends were trimmed by 2 bases and 8 bases, with 13 bases remaining between them. Germline V gene lookup returns CDR1 SNHLY and CDR2 FYNNEI. CDR3 length: 14 amino acids. CDR3 sequence reads: CASSERWQTDEQFF. CDR3 coding DNA: TGTGCCAGCAGTGAAAGGTGGCAGACTGATGAGCAGTTCTTC.

The chain combines TRBV6-6 with TRBJ2-7, with D possibly being TRBD2 (5 bases). Germline V CDR1 and CDR2: MNHNY, SVGAGI (reference sequence). The V end was cut by 2 bases, the J end by 0 bases, with 8 bases between. The length of the CDR3 is 14 residues. This CDR3 is CASSYIGSSYEQYF. For the CDR3, the DNA is TGTGCCAGCAGTTACATAGGGAGCTCCTACGAGCAGTACTTC.

The CDR3 spells CASNRDTYNEQFF. The DNA of the CDR3 is TGTGCCAGCAACCGGGACACATACAATGAGCAGTTCTTC. J is TRBJ2-1 and V is TRBV2; TRBD1 is a possible D gene (6 bases). The V end was cut by 7 bases, the J end by 4 bases, with 11 bases between. The CDR3 runs to 13 residues. Germline lookup yields CDR1 SNHLY and CDR2 FYNNEI. The full variable domain, rest sourced from reference TRBV2 and TRBJ2-1, is EPEVTQTPSHQVTQMGQEVILRCVPISNHLYFYWYRQILGQKVEFLVSFYNNEISEKSEIFDDQFSVERPDGSNFTLKIRSTKLEDSAMYFCASNRDTYNEQFFGPGTRLTVL.

V and J are TRBV9 and TRBJ1-1; TRBD1 aligns across 10 bases. The germline V gene encodes CDR1 SGDLS and CDR2 YYNGEE. The CDR3 sequence is 14 residues long. The junction had 4 bases not matched to a gene; V was cut back by 3 bases and J by 5 bases. The CDR3 spells CASSAWTGGTEAFF. The DNA of the CDR3 is TGTGCCAGCAGCGCTTGGACAGGGGGAACTGAAGCTTTCTTT.

The V call is TRBV7-3, the J call TRBJ1-2; 7 bases match TRBD1. Germline values: CDR1 SGHTA, CDR2 FQGTGA. The CDR3 contains 14 residues. With V trimmed by 5 bases and J by 4 bases, 7 bases remained unmatched. The DNA of the CDR3 is TGTGCCAGCAGCCCAGGGGGAGGCGGCTATGGCTACACCTTC. Its translation: CASSPGGGGYGYTF. Full variable domain (outside the CDR3, taken from reference TRBV7-3 and TRBJ1-2): GAGVSQTPSNKVTEKGKYVELRCDPISGHTALYWYRQSLGQGPEFLIYFQGTGAADDSGLPNDRFFAVRPEGSVSTLKIQRTERGDSAVYLCASSPGGGGYGYTFGSGTRLTVV.

This clone turned up a few times. The chain links TRBV15 to TRBJ1-3; the D is unclear. The CDR3 is 14 amino acids. V dropped 5 bases and J dropped 0 bases, with 8 bases sitting between them. Germline values: CDR1 LNHNV, CDR2 YYDKDF (reference sequence). CDR3 sequence (DNA): TGTGCCACCAGCGTACGGGACTCTGGAAACACCATATATTTT. The encoded protein is CATSVRDSGNTIYF.

The chain links TRBV15 to TRBJ2-3; possible D gene TRBD2, 5 bases. CDR1 and CDR2 from the germline V gene are LNHNV and YYDKDF (reference sequence). This CDR3 spans 12 amino acids. Trimming took off 0 bases at V and 8 bases at J, with 6 bases between the two ends. The chain's CDR3 is CATSRDGGTQYF. The DNA for the CDR3 is TGTGCCACCAGCAGAGATGGAGGTACGCAGTATTTT.

V is TRBV6-5 and J is TRBJ2-3; D perhaps matches TRBD2 (6 bases). Germline CDR1 and CDR2: MNHEY and SVGAGI. The CDR3 consists of 12 residues. Trimming left V 7 bases short and J 6 bases short, with 11 bases between. In DNA, the CDR3 is TGTGCCAGCATGGGGGAGGCGGATACGCAGTATTTT. Protein sequence: CASMGEADTQYF.

This clone was picked up one time. This chain joins TRBV25-1 and TRBJ2-1, with D tentatively TRBD1 (5 bases). Trimming stripped 3 bases from V and 0 bases from J, with 12 bases between. This CDR3 has 16 residues. CDR1 is MGHDK, CDR2 SYGVNS, per germline. CDR3 nucleotide sequence: TGTGCCAGCAGTGATTGGGGCTCGGCCTCCTACAATGAGCAGTTCTTC. Protein product: CASSDWGSASYNEQFF.

This sequence joins TRBV5-1 and TRBJ1-4; D call uncertain. This CDR3 spans 16 amino acids. The germline V gene has CDR1 SGHRS and CDR2 YFSETQ. V lost 6 bases, J lost 0 bases, and 15 bases lay in between. CDR3 DNA sequence: TGCGCCAGCACTAGCAACTCTGGGGCAACTAATGAAAAACTGTTTTTT. Protein: CASTSNSGATNEKLFF.

V gene TRBV7-9 combines with J gene TRBJ2-2; 7 bases fit TRBD2. Germline V CDR1 and CDR2: SEHNR, FQNEAQ (reference sequence). The CDR3 loop spans 17 amino acids. V gave up 5 bases and J gave up 6 bases; unmatched junction bases: 15. The CDR3: CASSPSRGGRGSGELFF. In DNA, the CDR3 is TGTGCCAGCAGCCCGAGTAGGGGCGGGAGAGGATCCGGGGAGCTGTTTTTT.

In its sample, this clone was seen a few times. The J gene is TRBJ2-3, the V gene TRBV5-5; D not resolved. CDR1 and CDR2 (germline): SGHKS, YYEKEE (reference sequence). CDR3 length equals 13 residues. V lost 1 base to trimming and J lost 4 bases, with 7 bases between them. The CDR3 here is CASSLTAADTQYF. In DNA, the CDR3 is TGTGCCAGCAGCTTGACGGCGGCAGATACGCAGTATTTT.

The chain combines TRBV5-1 with TRBJ2-3; TRBD2 agrees at 8 bases. This CDR3 spans 15 amino acids. The V and J ends lost 4 bases and 5 bases, in that order; junction bases with no gene match: 9. In germline, CDR1 is SGHRS, CDR2 YFSETQ. The CDR3: CASSTRTSRGDTQYF. The CDR3, as DNA: TGCGCCAGCAGCACGCGGACTAGCCGGGGAGATACGCAGTATTTT.

The chain has TRBV6-1 and TRBJ2-1, with 11 bases aligning to TRBD2. The J segment lost 3 bases and the V segment lost 2 bases, leaving 3 bases of the junction unmatched. Germline V gene data show CDR1 as MNHNS and CDR2 as SASEGT. The CDR3 length is 16 residues. CDR3 nucleotides: TGTGCCAGCAGTGAATGGCTAGCGGGGGGCTACAATGAGCAGTTCTTC. This gives the protein CASSEWLAGGYNEQFF.

The V call is TRBV7-9, the J call TRBJ1-1; maybe TRBD1 (6 bases). This CDR3 has 15 amino acids. Trimming shortened V by 4 bases and J by 5 bases, and 17 bases separated the two germline ends. The germline gives CDR1 SEHNR, CDR2 FQNEAQ (reference sequence). The chain's CDR3 is CASSSSQGSITEAFF. DNA for the CDR3: TGTGCCAGCAGCTCGTCTCAGGGGAGTATAACTGAAGCTTTCTTT.

The chain carries TRBV7-9 and TRBJ1-1; no reliable D call. V was shortened by 5 bases and J by 2 bases, with 21 bases between the two germline ends. The CDR3 runs 17 residues. Germline V gene lookup returns CDR1 SEHNR and CDR2 FQNEAQ (reference sequence). CDR3 DNA: TGTGCCAGCAGCCGACGCACGGTGGCGGGGATTAACACTGAAGCTTTCTTT. As protein: CASSRRTVAGINTEAFF.

This rearrangement joins TRBV28 to TRBJ1-5, with TRBD1 as a possible D gene (5 bases). V shed 5 bases and J shed 0 bases, with 14 bases lying between them. The germline V gene has CDR1 MDHEN and CDR2 SYDVKM. This CDR3 is 16 amino acids long. The chain's CDR3 is CASSPRAGRSNQPQHF. DNA of the CDR3: TGTGCCAGCAGTCCCAGAGCAGGGCGTAGCAATCAGCCCCAGCATTTT. Variable domain in full (rest from reference TRBV28 and TRBJ1-5): DVKVTQSSRYLVKRTGEKVFLECVQDMDHENMFWYRQDPGLGLRLIYFSYDVKMKEKGDIPEGYSVSREKKERFSLILESASTNQTSMYLCASSPRAGRSNQPQHFGDGTRLSIL.

The chain carries TRBV4-2 and TRBJ1-4; D gene ambiguous. V was trimmed by 7 bases and J by 2 bases, leaving 11 bases between them. Germline CDR1 is LGHNA and CDR2 is YNFKEQ. The CDR3 consists of 14 residues. Here the CDR3 reads CASTPTGTNEKLFF. The CDR3 nucleotides are TGTGCCAGCACCCCAACCGGGACTAATGAAAAACTGTTTTTT.